This T cell receptor beta chain was retrieved from a study of T cell repertoires in cytomegalovirus infection. In the study overall: Both a matching HLA type and CMV infection were indicated by public TCR beta signatures.

MiXCR, run by TCRdb on the reads, gives a single entry per CDR3 protein. The repertoire has 250,000 to 300,000 distinct CDR3 sequences, 12% to 15% of them found once; the top ten carry 8.5% to 9%. Germline V lookup: CDR1 SGHTA, CDR2 FQGNSA. The V end was cut by 4 bases, the J end by 6 bases, with 10 bases between. This CDR3 region has 13 residues. This clonotype was observed many times. Sequenced: PBMCs. This sequence was found in a human donor in good health (CMV status not recorded). Some clones in this sample may be carry-over from other donors' samples. The chain links TRBV7-2 to TRBJ1-5, with D tentatively TRBD1 (5 bases). CDR3 loop: CASSSQGGQPQHF. The DNA of the CDR3 is TGTGCCAGCAGCTCGCAGGGAGGTCAGCCCCAGCATTTT. Full variable domain (missing parts from reference TRBV7-2 and TRBJ1-5): GAGVSQSPSNKVTEKGKDVELRCDPISGHTALYWYRQSLGQGLEFLIYFQGNSAPDKSGLPSDRFSAERTGGSVSTLTIQRTQQEDSAVYLCASSSQGGQPQHFGDGTRLSIL.